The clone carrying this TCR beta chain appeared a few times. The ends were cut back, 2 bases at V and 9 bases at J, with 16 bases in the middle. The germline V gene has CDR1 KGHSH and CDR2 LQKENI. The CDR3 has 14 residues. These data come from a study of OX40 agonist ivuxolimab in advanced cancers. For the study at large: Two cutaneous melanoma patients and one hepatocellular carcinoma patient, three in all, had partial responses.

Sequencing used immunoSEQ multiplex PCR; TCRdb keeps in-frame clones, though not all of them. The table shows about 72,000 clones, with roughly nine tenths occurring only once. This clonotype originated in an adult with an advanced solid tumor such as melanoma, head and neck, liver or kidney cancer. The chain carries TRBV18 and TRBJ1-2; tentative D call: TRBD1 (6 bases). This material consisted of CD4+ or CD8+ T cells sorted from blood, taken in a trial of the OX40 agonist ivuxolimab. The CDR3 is CASSPNHRERRYTF. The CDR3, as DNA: TGTGCCAGCTCACCAAATCACAGGGAGAGACGCTACACCTTC.